This is a list of T cell receptor beta chains from one sample in a study of OX40 agonist ivuxolimab in advanced cancers. The method was immunoSEQ multiplex PCR; TCRdb's version includes in-frame clones alone and lacks a portion of them. The data contain more than 30,000 clones, roughly three quarters of them singletons. Sequencing used CD4+ or CD8+ T cells sorted from blood, obtained in a trial of the OX40 agonist ivuxolimab. These receptors were obtained from an adult with an advanced solid tumor such as melanoma, head and neck, liver or kidney cancer. CDR3s include the opening cysteine and the closing phenylalanine or tryptophan. A D gene is named only where the DNA matches it firmly.

TRBV28	-	15	TRBJ1-1	CASRTPRGGDTEAFF
TRBV5-1	TRBD1	15	TRBJ2-3	CASSSRPDRDDTQYF
TRBV2	-	12	TRBJ1-3	CASQGGGNTIYF
TRBV11-2	TRBD2	15	TRBJ2-1	CASSESGRGPDEQFF
TRBV29-1	-	13	TRBJ2-3	CSVRTSSADTQYF
TRBV28	-	12	TRBJ1-1	CASSPRETRAFF
TRBV6-1	-	11	TRBJ2-7	CASRAIYEQYF
TRBV5-1	TRBD2	15	TRBJ2-1	CASSRLASTYNEQFF
TRBV4-2	TRBD1	14	TRBJ2-7	CASSQAGTGDEQYF
TRBV5-1	-	14	TRBJ2-1	CASSSGTTYNEQFF
TRBV7-2	TRBD2	17	TRBJ2-3	CASSSGGGGWSTDTQYF
TRBV7-6	-	15	TRBJ2-1	CASSTRTGSGNEQFF
TRBV6-6	-	15	TRBJ2-6	CASFPQATGANVLTF
TRBV2	-	15	TRBJ2-2	CASSVQSAGTGELFF
TRBV18	-	14	TRBJ1-1	CASSPFKENTEAFF
TRBV7-6	-	17	TRBJ2-3	CASSLVGGERTADTQYF
TRBV6-5	TRBD1	12	TRBJ1-2	CASDRDPYGYTF
TRBV11-2	TRBD2	16	TRBJ2-3	CASSLGLAALTDTQYF
TRBV11-3	-	15	TRBJ2-3	CASSFNPGGTDTQYF
TRBV5-1	TRBD1	16	TRBJ2-5	CASSLTGTGGGPTQYF
TRBV5-1	-	14	TRBJ2-3	CASSLAGGTDTQYF
TRBV5-6	-	14	TRBJ2-3	CASSRARGADTQYF
TRBV7-6	-	15	TRBJ2-2	CASSSGSRFTGELFF
TRBV15	-	13	TRBJ2-3	CATSRMPTDTQYF
TRBV6-1	TRBD2	16	-	CASSERASGSRYEQYF
TRBV7-9	TRBD1	16	TRBJ2-5	CASSQGDRGRSGTQYF
TRBV6-1	-	15	TRBJ2-5	CASSVLLDRRETQYF
TRBV29-1	TRBD2	15	TRBJ2-1	CSVAPSSGMGNEQFF
TRBV10-3	-	14	TRBJ1-5	CAASPGDGNQPQHF
TRBV19	-	14	TRBJ1-1	CASSSALSTTEAFF
TRBV6-5	-	13	TRBJ2-1	CASSRREYNEQFF
TRBV6-1	TRBD2	14	TRBJ2-7	CASSEVAGVSEQYF
TRBV19	TRBD2	16	TRBJ2-1	CASSIDSGNPYNEQFF
TRBV5-6	TRBD1	15	TRBJ2-1	CASSLLDRGISEQFF
TRBV13	-	14	TRBJ1-1	CASSLGQGLSEAFF
TRBV7-2	-	17	TRBJ1-1	CASSLAIARAMNTEAFF
TRBV6-6	-	11	TRBJ2-3	CASTSRDTQYF
TRBV27	-	14	TRBJ2-7	CASRDRPRSYEQYF
TRBV6-1	-	14	TRBJ1-5	CASSGQFGNQPQHF
TRBV28	-	15	TRBJ1-5	CASSLRHGFNQPQHF